Presented here are 14 T cell receptor beta chains from one specimen sequenced in a study of blood T cell repertoires in COVID-19. This table comes from immunoSEQ multiplex PCR, and its TCRdb copy is limited to in-frame clones, with some not included. The sample yields more than 70,000 clones, about 85% seen once. Sequencing was done on a sample of peripheral blood. The receptors here all came from a human donor in a cohort sampled during active COVID-19.

The chain joins TRBV19 to TRBJ2-1; D is undetermined. Trimming removed 3 bases from V and 0 bases from J, with 9 bases in between. The CDR3 totals 15 residues. Per the germline V gene, CDR1 is LNHDA and CDR2 is SQIVND (reference sequence). In DNA form, the CDR3 reads TGTGCCAGTAGTATCTTTTGGAGCTCCTACAATGAGCAGTTCTTC. Protein product: CASSIFWSSYNEQFF.

The V gene is TRBV6-4, the J gene TRBJ1-1; 7 bases line up with TRBD1. The CDR3 spans 13 residues. CDR1 is MRHNA and CDR2 is SNTAGT in the germline V gene. Trimming at V came to 6 bases and at J to 2 bases, leaving 3 bases not matched to a gene. CDR3 sequence (DNA): TGTGCCAGCAGCAGACAGGGAAACACTGAAGCTTTCTTT. Its protein is CASSRQGNTEAFF.

The chain couples TRBV10-3 to TRBJ2-1, with 8 bases fitting TRBD2. The CDR3 runs 12 residues. Per the germline V gene, CDR1 is ENHRY and CDR2 is SYGVKD. Trimming took 5 bases from V and 7 from J; bases not matched to a gene: 1. CDR3 DNA: TGTGCCATCAGTAGCGGGAGAAATGAGCAGTTCTTC. Translation gives CAISSGRNEQFF.

The chain links TRBV4-1 to TRBJ1-4; 7 positions agree with TRBD1. CDR1 is MGHRA and CDR2 is YSYEKL in the germline V gene. With V trimmed by 3 bases and J by 8 bases, 12 bases remained unmatched. The CDR3 runs 16 residues. The CDR3: CASSHRRGQAGEKLFF. CDR3 DNA: TGCGCCAGCAGCCATCGACGAGGACAGGCGGGGGAAAAACTGTTTTTT.

The V gene is TRBV5-1, the J gene TRBJ2-5; 7 bases are a match to TRBD1. The CDR3 is 13 residues long. V trimming: 5 bases; J trimming: 4 bases; junction bases outside the gene matches: 5. The germline V gene encodes CDR1 SGHRS and CDR2 YFSETQ. Here the CDR3 DNA reads TGCGCCAGCAGATCAGGGGGTGTAGAGACCCAGTACTTC. Amino acids: CASRSGGVETQYF. The full variable domain, completed using reference TRBV5-1 and TRBJ2-5, is KAGVTQTPRYLIKTRGQQVTLSCSPISGHRSVSWYQQTPGQGLQFLFEYFSETQRNKGNFPGRFSGRQFSNSRSEMNVSTLELGDSALYLCASRSGGVETQYFGPGTRLLVL.

This clone counts as medium-sized (0.01 to 0.1%). J is TRBJ1-3 and V is TRBV7-9; 7 bases are shared with TRBD1. Per the germline V gene, CDR1 is SEHNR and CDR2 is FQNEAQ (reference sequence). CDR3 length equals 19 residues. With 5 bases clipped from V and 0 bases from J, the junction kept 16 bases outside the gene matches. The CDR3 spells CASSMTIDRERASGNTIYF. CDR3 bases: TGTGCCAGCAGCATGACAATAGACAGGGAACGAGCCTCTGGAAACACCATATATTTT.

This chain connects TRBV28 to TRBJ1-6, with 9 bases identical to TRBD1. Germline values: CDR1 MDHEN, CDR2 SYDVKM. The length of the CDR3 is 15 residues. The V segment lost 6 bases and the J segment 6 bases; nucleotides outside the gene matches: 6. The DNA for the CDR3 is TGTGCCAGCAGCCCCGGGACAGGGCGTAATTCACCCCTCCACTTT. Translated: CASSPGTGRNSPLHF. The variable domain in full, with the rest retrieved from reference TRBV28 and TRBJ1-6, is DVKVTQSSRYLVKRTGEKVFLECVQDMDHENMFWYRQDPGLGLRLIYFSYDVKMKEKGDIPEGYSVSREKKERFSLILESASTNQTSMYLCASSPGTGRNSPLHFGNGTRLTVT.

The V gene is TRBV10-1, the J gene TRBJ2-7; no clear D. The CDR3 extends over 14 amino acids. V lost 6 bases, J lost 4 bases, and 16 bases lay in between. CDR1 is WNHNN and CDR2 is SYGVQD in the germline V gene (reference sequence). CDR3 protein: CASSASGSLYEQYF. The CDR3 DNA is TGCGCCAGCAGCGCTTCCGGGTCCCTTTACGAGCAGTACTTC.

J is TRBJ2-1 and V is TRBV27, with D perhaps TRBD2 (5 bases). Germline CDR1 MNHEY, CDR2 SMNVEV (reference sequence). This CDR3 contains 16 residues. The V and J ends lost 8 bases and 0 bases respectively, with 17 bases between them. The CDR3 DNA reads as TGTGCCAGCGTACCCTTTTCGGGGAGCTCCTACAATGAGCAGTTCTTC. It encodes CASVPFSGSSYNEQFF.

This chain connects TRBV29-1 to TRBJ1-1, with 9 bases identical to TRBD1. J gave up 4 bases and V 6 bases, and 6 bases lay outside the gene matches. This CDR3 region has 13 residues. Germline CDR1 and CDR2: SQVTM and ANQGSEA. The DNA for the CDR3 is TGCAGCGTCGGACAGGGGATCGGCACTGAAGCTTTCTTT. Translated, it gives CSVGQGIGTEAFF.

The chain combines TRBV11-2 with TRBJ1-1; maybe TRBD1 (5 bases). V was trimmed by 2 bases and J by 4 bases, leaving 11 bases between them. Germline CDR1 SGHAT, CDR2 FQNNGV. This CDR3 region has 14 residues. CDR3 protein: CASSLSRGRTEAFF. The CDR3 DNA sequence: TGTGCCAGCAGCTTAAGTAGGGGTCGCACTGAAGCTTTCTTT.

The chain joins TRBV30 to TRBJ2-7; 8 bases agree with TRBD2. Germline V gene sequence: CDR1 GTSNPN, CDR2 SVGIG (reference sequence). The V segment lost 6 bases and the J segment 4 bases; nucleotides outside the gene matches: 8. The CDR3 covers 13 residues. Here the CDR3 reads CACRGGAGYEQYF. CDR3 in DNA: TGTGCCTGCCGGGGGGGAGCGGGGTACGAGCAGTACTTC.

The chain recombines TRBV4-1 with TRBJ1-6; D possibly corresponds to TRBD1 (5 bases). The CDR3 is 19 amino acids. Trimming pared 2 bases from V and 9 bases from J, leaving 26 bases between. Germline V gene lookup returns CDR1 MGHRA and CDR2 YSYEKL. This chain's CDR3 is CASSQSGTGARGESSPLHF. The CDR3, as DNA: TGCGCCAGCAGCCAAAGCGGGACCGGGGCTCGAGGCGAGAGTTCACCCCTCCACTTT.

Only a few counts were recorded for this clone. The rearrangement links TRBV4-2 to TRBJ2-7, with 10 bases lining up with TRBD1. This CDR3 has 16 residues. Per the germline V gene, CDR1 is LGHNA and CDR2 is YNFKEQ. The V segment lost 0 bases and the J segment 0 bases; nucleotides outside the gene matches: 2. CDR3 region: CASSQEGTGVSYEQYF. The CDR3 DNA is TGTGCCAGCAGCCAAGAAGGGACAGGGGTCTCCTACGAGCAGTACTTC.